This TCR beta chain was identified in a study of sequential checkpoint blockade in melanoma. About the research overall: First-line arms were nivolumab then ipilimumab, or the reverse, randomized 1:1. Maintenance nivolumab came after either treatment sequence.

TCRdb's table, derived via immunoSEQ multiplex PCR, lists solely in-frame clones and lacks some. This sample yields 15,000 to 25,000 clones, of which roughly four fifths are seen a single time; 51% belongs to the top ten. In germline, CDR1 is MDHEN, CDR2 SYDVKM. V lost 5 bases to trimming and J lost 6 bases; unmatched junction nucleotides: 15. This CDR3 has 19 residues. Treatment specified: randomized to nivolumab then ipilimumab (arm A) or the reverse (arm B). Patients had received no earlier DNA-damaging chemotherapy. From thawed PBMCs, live CD3+CD8+ cells negative for CD19 and CD56 were sorted. The sample consisted of CD8+ T cells sorted from blood (inferred from file names), taken from a patient given nivolumab and ipilimumab in sequence. The chain joins TRBV28 to TRBJ2-3, with 15 bases aligning to TRBD2. The sequence derives from a human donor with melanoma. Here the CDR3 reads CASSPWGTSGGYRLDTQYF. CDR3 nucleotides: TGTGCCAGCAGTCCCTGGGGGACTAGCGGGGGGTACCGTCTCGATACGCAGTATTTT.